The rows below give T cell receptor beta chains drawn from one sample of a study of technical replicates of blood from a handful of donors. Measured with immunoSEQ multiplex PCR; TCRdb has only the in-frame clones, and not every one. This sample has about 69,000 clones; about 87% occur once, and the top ten carry roughly 4.8%. Input material: PBMCs. The receptors derive from a human donor in good health. Some clones in this sample may be carry-over from other donors' samples. Both conserved end residues are part of each CDR3. The order of the fields is CDR3 protein, CDR3 DNA, D gene, clone size, J gene, V gene. D genes are given only for firm matches. Clone size is not always given. Where it is, it says once, few, many or a class for expanded clones.

CDR3: CATGDRGQNTEAFF; DNA: TGTGCCACTGGGGACAGGGGGCAGAACACTGAAGCTTTCTTT; D: TRBD1; size: NA; J: TRBJ1-1; V: TRBV10-3
CDR3: CASSSLNTGREQYF; DNA: TGCGCCAGCAGCAGCCTAAACACAGGGCGCGAGCAGTACTTC; D: NA; size: NA; J: TRBJ2-7; V: TRBV5-1
CDR3: CASTRLTGGTDTQYF; DNA: TGTGCCAGCACCAGACTTACAGGGGGCACAGATACGCAGTATTTT; D: TRBD1; size: few; J: TRBJ2-3; V: TRBV6-1
CDR3: CASSLVGTPSPSSYNEQFF; DNA: TGTGCCAGCAGCTTAGTCGGGACTCCTAGTCCAAGCTCCTACAATGAGCAGTTCTTC; D: NA; size: NA; J: TRBJ2-1; V: TRBV7-2
CDR3: CASSRTGGEVNTEAFF; DNA: TGTGCCAGCTCCCGGACAGGGGGGGAAGTGAACACTGAAGCTTTCTTT; D: TRBD1; size: NA; J: TRBJ1-1; V: TRBV18
CDR3: CASSLMGINTEAFF; DNA: TGTGCCAGCAGCTTAATGGGCATCAACACTGAAGCTTTCTTT; D: NA; size: NA; J: TRBJ1-1; V: TRBV7-2
CDR3: CASTSGPEDTQYF; DNA: TGTGCCAGCACTAGCGGGCCAGAGGATACGCAGTATTTT; D: TRBD2; size: few; J: TRBJ2-3; V: TRBV7-3
CDR3: CASRRGTSGTYEQYF; DNA: TGTGCCTCACGCCGGGGGACTAGCGGCACCTACGAGCAGTACTTC; D: TRBD2; size: medium-sized; J: TRBJ2-7; V: TRBV2
CDR3: CASSQDRGHQPQHF; DNA: TGTGCCAGTAGTCAAGACAGGGGTCATCAGCCCCAGCATTTT; D: TRBD1; size: NA; J: TRBJ1-5; V: TRBV19
CDR3: CASSFEGAHTEAFF; DNA: TGTGCCAGCAGTTTCGAGGGGGCGCACACTGAAGCTTTCTTT; D: TRBD1; size: NA; J: TRBJ1-1; V: TRBV27
CDR3: CASSSAGETATYEQYF; DNA: TGTGCCAGCAGCTCCGCCGGAGAGACCGCAACCTACGAGCAGTACTTC; D: NA; size: NA; J: TRBJ2-7; V: TRBV7-9
CDR3: CAWRARGWETQYF; DNA: TGTGCCTGGAGGGCAAGGGGTTGGGAGACCCAGTACTTC; D: NA; size: NA; J: TRBJ2-5; V: TRBV30
CDR3: CSGGTGYGNIQYF; DNA: TGCAGCGGGGGGACAGGATATGGAAACATTCAGTACTTC; D: TRBD1; size: NA; J: TRBJ2-4; V: TRBV29-1
CDR3: CASSTRWQYF; DNA: TGTGCCAGCAGCACCAGGTGGCAGTACTTC; D: NA; size: NA; J: TRBJ2-7; V: TRBV7-9
CDR3: CASSPRTGLMNTEAFF; DNA: TGTGCCAGCAGCCCTCGGACAGGGTTGATGAACACTGAAGCTTTCTTT; D: TRBD1; size: NA; J: TRBJ1-1; V: TRBV14
CDR3: CASTPMGGGPVDTQYF; DNA: TGCGCCAGCACCCCAATGGGGGGAGGGCCTGTAGATACGCAGTATTTT; D: TRBD2; size: NA; J: TRBJ2-3; V: TRBV4-1
CDR3: CASSARVTEAFF; DNA: TGTGCCAGCAGCGCCAGGGTCACTGAAGCTTTCTTT; D: NA; size: NA; J: TRBJ1-1; V: TRBV7-9
CDR3: CASSLASGTYEQYF; DNA: TGTGCCAGCAGCCTCGCTAGCGGCACCTACGAGCAGTACTTC; D: TRBD2; size: NA; J: TRBJ2-7; V: TRBV7-6
CDR3: CATSSTRGQRQDGYTF; DNA: TGTGCCACCAGCAGTACCAGGGGACAGAGGCAGGATGGCTACACCTTC; D: TRBD1; size: NA; J: TRBJ1-2; V: TRBV15
CDR3: CASRNRTSTDTQYF; DNA: TGCGCCAGCAGAAATCGCACTAGCACAGATACGCAGTATTTT; D: NA; size: NA; J: TRBJ2-3; V: TRBV5-1
CDR3: CAWRGQGARETQYF; DNA: TGTGCCTGGAGGGGACAGGGGGCGCGGGAGACCCAGTACTTC; D: TRBD1; size: NA; J: TRBJ2-5; V: TRBV30
CDR3: CASSPSGGDEQFF; DNA: TGTGCCAGCAGCCCGTCTGGAGGGGATGAGCAGTTCTTC; D: NA; size: NA; J: TRBJ2-1; V: TRBV7-3
CDR3: CASSLDLQGGTTEAFF; DNA: TGTGCCAGCAGCTTAGATCTCCAGGGCGGGACCACTGAAGCTTTCTTT; D: NA; size: NA; J: TRBJ1-1; V: TRBV11-2
CDR3: CASSLTGQSSYNEQFF; DNA: TGTGCCAGCAGCTTAACGGGACAGAGCTCCTACAATGAGCAGTTCTTC; D: TRBD1; size: NA; J: TRBJ2-1; V: TRBV7-2
CDR3: CASTSRGDGATEAFF; DNA: TGTGCCAGCACCTCCCGGGGGGACGGAGCCACTGAAGCTTTCTTT; D: NA; size: NA; J: TRBJ1-1; V: TRBV2
CDR3: CASSEGRANEKLFF; DNA: TGTGCCAGCAGTGAAGGGAGGGCTAATGAAAAACTGTTTTTT; D: NA; size: NA; J: TRBJ1-4; V: TRBV25-1
CDR3: CASSPSRGELAGIQYF; DNA: TGTGCCAGCTCACCATCCCGGGGAGAACTAGCGGGGATTCAGTACTTC; D: TRBD2; size: few; J: TRBJ2-5; V: TRBV18
CDR3: CASSPTGADNWRHTF; DNA: TGTGCCAGCAGTCCCACAGGGGCTGATAATTGGCGCCACACCTTC; D: TRBD1; size: NA; J: TRBJ1-2; V: TRBV27